This T cell receptor beta chain emerged from a study of cytomegalovirus exposure and HLA in healthy donors (dated by TCRdb to about 2017). Study-level background: An earlier analysis of roughly 630 of the donors reported 250 to 300 Gb of sequence data and roughly 110 million unique TCR beta sequences from 150 million to 200 million T cells. An early release covering roughly 580 HLA-typed donors comprised roughly 300 gigabases of sequencing data and around 80 million unique TCR sequences. Among the roughly 400 genotyped donors, under 90% belonged to the genetic ancestry cluster associated with self-reported Caucasian donors. The study aimed to test whether cataloging public T cell receptors could reveal signatures of past pathogen exposure. Using immunosequencing, the study profiled T cell repertoires from roughly 650 subjects and related those repertoires to cytomegalovirus serostatus. Besides the first cohort of under 700 subjects, a separate validation cohort made up of 95 to 150 different subjects was used. To predict cytomegalovirus infection status, the study brought together high-throughput TCR immunosequencing, statistical association of individual TCRs with disease status, and machine learning. To study patterns of TCR occurrence, a later analysis re-analyzed previously published TCR beta repertoires from around 670 donors and added high-resolution HLA genotyping. Rather than using new phenotypic data, the later analysis identified candidate immune exposures from TCR beta sequences and from how often those sequences occurred across donors. To decide whether each TCR beta V gene segment behaved as functional or pseudogenic, an earlier analysis of approximately 590 of the donors relied on high-throughput TCR beta sequencing. Donor age, sex, ethnicity and CMV serostatus were compiled alongside the repertoire data. Genome-wide SNP genotypes for about 60% of the roughly 670 donors were used in a later genetic analysis, which treated that subset as a discovery cohort. All discovery cohort repertoires had been generated using a single sequencing platform. Both class I and class II loci were covered by HLA typing, at four-digit resolution. Typing coverage differed by locus: A, B, C, DRB1 and DQB1 were typed in roughly 620-630 donors, DQA1 in approximately 520, DPA1 in approximately 600, and DPB1 in just under 490. Roughly 5 DR-DQ haplotypes were handled as single units for association and clustering, since linkage in the cohort was strong. On average, roughly 200,000 unique TCR beta nucleotide sequences were sequenced per donor among about 400 genotyped donors of the cohort, with 15% to 20% of those sequences being non-productive.

CDR1 and CDR2, looked up from the germline V gene, are SGHDT and YYEEEE. V gives up 5 bases and J gives up 0 bases, and the segment between their germline ends measures 3 bases. The CDR3 goes from the cysteine to the phenylalanine over 13 residues. Only the CDR3 portion is preserved as DNA: 39 bases, with reading frame beginning at the first base. Paper-wide results and their limitations: Presence/absence analyses assumed roughly uniform sequencing depth across donors, an assumption that may not hold. The cohort was sequenced for TCR beta chains only, and without alpha or paired-chain data the features that could be detected were limited. The authors suggested that the approach could potentially be extended to other disease states and immunological phenotypes. In a later analysis, 16,951 TCR beta sequences were associated with specific HLA alleles at a false discovery rate of 0.05. The earlier analysis of around 600 of the donors excluded approximately 15 rarely observed V segments, including chromosome 9 orphons, because counts were too low. A later genetic analysis associated a missense DCLRE1C variant with V-gene and J-gene trimming of TCR beta chains, and an independent cohort replicated the association. Most CMV-associated TCR beta chains appeared to be HLA-restricted in a later analysis, and the HLA associations seemed to be driven largely by CMV exposure. Most TCR sequences were observed very rarely across donors, whereas some public TCRs were present in many individuals. The 87-base-pair reads could not distinguish some IMGT-functional V segments, including TRBV6-2 and TRBV6-3, so those segments were excluded. An earlier analysis of 587 of the donors showed that most TCR beta V segments appeared in productive rearrangements either about 87% or about 30% of the time, which broadly matched IMGT annotations. In both the original and validation cohorts, the classifier was reported to diagnose cytomegalovirus status with high specificity and sensitivity. HLA typing was unavailable for some donors at each locus, so association tests used only the typed subset. According to a later analysis, parvovirus B19, influenza, CMV and Epstein-Barr virus appeared linked to several top co-occurrence clusters. The study gave a list of over 150 TCR beta chains associated with cytomegalovirus. Strong co-occurrence of HLA alleles, especially DR and DQ, made assigning TCR associations to individual alleles difficult. A further reported finding was that TCR beta sequences accurately predicted the HLA-A and HLA-B alleles for most subjects in the first cohort. The only immune exposure information available for the cohort was CMV serostatus. Linkage disequilibrium might explain the correlated functional status among segregating V segments, but an unknown experimental factor could not be ruled out. Compared with the roughly 670-donor mean, donors in an Asian-associated ancestry cluster had fewer N-insertions in productive TCRs, according to a later genetic analysis. A cluster of highly shared sequence variants was judged likely to represent a technical artifact of the sequencing pipeline. In a later analysis, the rate of TCR association differed among HLA loci, with DRB1 alleles having the most associated TCRs and HLA-C alleles having the fewest. In vitro tests confirmed that a few of the cytomegalovirus-associated TCR beta chains recognize cytomegalovirus antigens. A later analysis found that HLA-associated TCR beta chains were more clonally expanded and had lower generation probabilities than equally common non-associated chains.

To prepare the library, the immunoSEQ multiplex PCR assay was applied. For the multiplex PCR, a mixture combining 60 forward primers for TCR Vbeta segments and 13 reverse primers for TCR Jbeta segments was used. The CDR3 region of rearranged TCR beta genes was amplified from genomic DNA with a multiplex PCR assay. The Illumina HiSeq System was used to sequence the amplified TCR beta libraries as 87-base-pair reads. The paper's data handling went like this. A later analysis tallied some 79 million unique TCR beta chains across the 666 repertoires, and about 12 million of those chains were shared by two or more donors. Raw reads were error-corrected and collapsed into unique sequences by a nearest-neighbor algorithm in which closely related sequences were merged to remove PCR and sequencing errors. To assign V, D and J gene segments, CDR3 sequences were aligned to IMGT reference sequences. For a sequence to be retained, a match of at least six nucleotides to both a V gene segment and a J gene segment was required. Rearrangements were called productive when the CDR3 lacked stop codons and stayed in frame with V and J; all others were non-productive. CDR3 was defined according to IMGT convention as the region running from the second conserved V-encoded cysteine to the conserved J-encoded phenylalanine. The earlier analysis of a few hundred of the donors excluded any sequence lacking an unambiguous match to a single V gene segment. In an earlier analysis of approximately 590 of the donors, V segments were called functional above 56.7% productive rearrangements and were called segregating when the between-donor standard deviation exceeded 5%. A statistical classification framework was built to diagnose cytomegalovirus status from the catalog of TCR beta chain sequences. A later analysis assigned V and J genes by comparing TCR nucleotide sequences with IMGT/GENE-DB human TR gene sequences. A later analysis assigned CDR3 sequences and most-parsimonious VDJ recombination scenarios with the TCRdist pipeline. In a later analysis, each TCR beta chain was defined by its CDR3 amino acid sequence together with its V-gene family, and reads without a unique V-gene family were excluded. To address suspected cross-contamination and a sequencing artifact, a later analysis removed roughly 580 highly shared, low-generation-probability nucleotide sequences. In a later analysis, a clonal expansion index was calculated for each public chain from normalized within-repertoire ranks of inferred template counts. Generation probabilities in a later analysis came from a VDJ recombination model fitted to out-of-frame rearrangements, and those results were checked against IGoR. Hypergeometric tests were used in a later analysis to score TCR-TCR, TCR-HLA and TCR-CMV co-occurrence, with a repertoire-size bias correction applied to the TCR pairs. To estimate false discovery rates, a later analysis permuted the HLA or CMV assignments 20 times. In a later analysis, co-occurring TCRs were grouped with DBSCAN, and TCRdist sequence similarity was added when clustering was performed within HLA-allele-positive subsets. For co-occurrence clustering, repertoires with fewer than 30,000 or more than 120,000 public chains were excluded, along with about five repertoires with anomalous nucleotide sharing. Entries here come from immuneACCESS through TCRdb and include only in-frame sequences with V and J called. Some clones fail to appear in such tables; in the studies checked, an unresolved V gene covers under half of the shortfall, and the cause of the remainder is unknown. V, J and clone size are those of that table, while D and trimming were read from the DNA. For this sample the table gives approximately 140,000 clones, of which over 70% were detected only once. Of the sample, approximately 5.1% falls within the top ten clones.

In total, approximately 610 healthy bone marrow donors made up the cohort. All cohort members were sampled while nominally healthy, although unrecorded immune exposures were likely present. The donor tested CMV seronegative and was one of the 352 seronegative cohort members. Each donor provided a peripheral blood sample, and peripheral blood mononuclear cells were used for TCR beta sequencing. Genomic DNA extraction from the blood cell samples was performed with the Qiagen DNeasy Blood Extraction Kit. On this clone: Its antigen has not been determined. Per-base qualities were not stored, and no clone one base away is much larger.

Source material: PBMCs. The rearranged segments are TRBV5-6 and TRBJ2-6; no D gene can be assigned with confidence. The receptor comes from a male donor in good health and CMV-seronegative. The nucleotide sequence reads as follows: TGTGCCAGCAGACACTCTGGGGCCAACGTCCTGACTTTC. Translation gives CASRHSGANVLTF.